One and the same sample provided the 18 T cell receptor beta chains below, sequenced in a study of blood T cell repertoires in COVID-19. Sequenced by immunoSEQ multiplex PCR; TCRdb stores in-frame clones only, minus some. Here the sample spans roughly 80,000 clones, approximately 80% being singletons. Sequences were obtained from peripheral blood. The receptors shown here come from a woman between 55 and 75 years old with acute or convalescent COVID-19.

The chain recombines TRBV7-9 with TRBJ1-1; the match to TRBD1 covers 12 bases. The CDR3 has 16 residues. The V and J ends lost 5 bases and 2 bases, in that order; junction bases with no gene match: 6. CDR1 is SEHNR, CDR2 FQNEAQ, per germline (reference sequence). CDR3 loop: CASSPGTGGRNTEAFF. In DNA form, the CDR3 reads TGTGCCAGCAGCCCCGGGACAGGGGGCCGAAACACTGAAGCTTTCTTT. The whole variable domain, filled in from reference TRBV7-9 and TRBJ1-1, reads DTGVSQNPRHKITKRGQNVTFRCDPISEHNRLYWYRQTLGQGPEFLTYFQNEAQLEKSRLLSDRFSAERPKGSFSTLEIQRTEQGDSAMYLCASSPGTGGRNTEAFFGQGTRLTVV.

The chain has TRBV4-1 and TRBJ2-7; D perhaps matches TRBD2 (5 bases). This CDR3 region has 13 residues. Per the germline V gene, CDR1 is MGHRA and CDR2 is YSYEKL. The V end lost 1 base, the J end lost 6 bases, and 10 bases lay between the germline ends. In DNA, the CDR3 is TGCGCCAGCAGCCAAGCCGAGGGTCGCGAGCAGTACGTC. The encoded protein is CASSQAEGREQYV.

This clone was counted once. The chain links TRBV30 to TRBJ1-4; perhaps TRBD1 as D (6 bases). Germline values: CDR1 GTSNPN, CDR2 SVGIG (reference sequence). The CDR3 runs 14 residues. V lost 1 base and J 3 bases, leaving 9 bases between the germline ends. CDR3 coding DNA: TGTGCCTGGAGTGACGGACAGCCTAATGAAAAACTGTTTTTT. Amino acid sequence: CAWSDGQPNEKLFF.

The J gene is TRBJ2-2, the V gene TRBV7-9; a weak D match, TRBD2 (5 bases). Looked up from germline, CDR1 is SEHNR and CDR2 is FQNEAQ (reference sequence). Trimming shortened V by 2 bases and J by 1 base, and 11 bases separated the two germline ends. This CDR3 is built from 16 residues. CDR3 protein: CASSLSGRGNTGELFF. In nucleotides, the CDR3 is TGTGCCAGCAGCTTAAGCGGACGGGGGAACACCGGGGAGCTGTTTTTT.

The rearrangement uses TRBV6-5 and TRBJ2-2; D is perhaps TRBD1 (6 bases). CDR1 MNHEY and CDR2 SVGAGI come from the germline V gene. V was clipped by 6 bases and J by 5 bases, with 16 bases between them. There are 15 residues in the CDR3. Here the CDR3 reads CASRFSRGPTGELFF. DNA of the CDR3: TGTGCCAGCAGGTTCTCCAGGGGTCCAACCGGGGAGCTGTTTTTT.

The chain combines TRBV11-3 with TRBJ2-5; 10 positions match TRBD1. The V gene end was trimmed by 4 bases and the J gene end by 4 bases; junction bases not matched to a gene: 12. The CDR3 totals 17 residues. From germline, CDR1 is SGHNT and CDR2 YENEEA. CDR3 residues: CASSSIYGQGVGETQYF. CDR3 coding DNA: TGTGCCAGCAGCTCAATTTATGGACAGGGGGTAGGAGAGACCCAGTACTTC. Complete variable domain (other parts from reference TRBV11-3 and TRBJ2-5): EAGVVQSPRYKIIEKKQPVAFWCNPISGHNTLYWYLQNLGQGPELLIRYENEEAVDDSQLPKDRFSAERLKGVDSTLKIQPAELGDSAVYLCASSSIYGQGVGETQYFGPGTRLLVL.

The rearrangement joins TRBV3-1 (or the pseudogene TRBV3-2) to TRBJ2-7; D not resolved. CDR1 is LGHDT, CDR2 YNNKEL, per germline (reference sequence). V dropped 5 bases and J dropped 4 bases, with 6 bases sitting between them. The CDR3 spans 11 residues. CDR3 DNA: TGTGCCAGCAGCACTTATTACGAGCAGTACTTC. It codes for CASSTYYEQYF.

V gene TRBV30 combines with J gene TRBJ2-5, with D unresolved. With 5 bases removed from V and 3 bases from J, the gap between germline ends came to 10 bases. Germline CDR1 reads GTSNPN; CDR2 reads SVGIG (reference sequence). The CDR3 sequence is 12 residues long. CDR3 residues: CAWGNTKETQYF. CDR3 DNA: TGTGCCTGGGGGAACACCAAAGAGACCCAGTACTTC.

This chain's CDR3 is CASSPGGRNTF. The CDR3, as DNA: TGTGCCAGCAGTCCCGGGGGGAGGAACACCTTC. The chain carries TRBV7-2 and TRBJ1-2; D may be TRBD1 (5 bases). Germline lookup yields CDR1 SGHTA and CDR2 FQGNSA. Trimming took 6 bases from V and 12 from J, leaving 14 bases between them. This CDR3 has 11 residues. Filled out from reference TRBV7-2 and TRBJ1-2, the complete variable domain reads GAGVSQSPSNKVTEKGKDVELRCDPISGHTALYWYRQSLGQGLEFLIYFQGNSAPDKSGLPSDRFSAERTGGSVSTLTIQRTQQEDSAVYLCASSPGGRNTFGSGTRLTVV.

This clone was found a few times. J is TRBJ2-7 and V is TRBV20-1; 9 bases line up with TRBD2. The CDR3 is made up of 17 amino acids. V lost 3 bases and J lost 0; bases outside the gene matches: 12. From germline, CDR1 is DFQATT and CDR2 SNEGSKA (reference sequence). CDR3 region: CSASGVLGGGDSYEQYF. In DNA, the CDR3 is TGCAGTGCTAGTGGGGTCTTAGGCGGGGGGGACTCCTACGAGCAGTACTTC.

V is TRBV19 and J is TRBJ2-1, with 8 bases identical to TRBD2. The ends lost 6 bases at V and 2 bases at J; junction bases unmatched: 21. This CDR3 spans 20 amino acids. Germline assignment: CDR1 LNHDA and CDR2 SQIVND (reference sequence). CDR3 nucleotides: TGTGCCAGTAGACCCCCCCCGGGGCTAGCGGGTCTACAAGCCTACAATGAGCAGTTCTTC. As protein: CASRPPPGLAGLQAYNEQFF.

CDR3 sequence (DNA): TGTGGGGCCTATGAACTGTTTTTT. This codes for CGAYELFF. The rearrangement uses TRBV12-5 and TRBJ1-4; D remains ambiguous. Germline CDR1 LGHNT, CDR2 FRNRAP. The CDR3 runs 8 residues.

The gene calls are TRBV5-8 and TRBJ2-5; TRBD1 agrees at 9 bases. This CDR3 contains 15 residues. V was pared by 1 base and J by 4 bases, with 5 bases of the junction left unmatched. Germline assignment: CDR1 SGHTS and CDR2 YDEGEE. This CDR3 is CASSLRTGGSETQYF. CDR3 bases: TGTGCCAGCAGCTTGCGTACAGGGGGCTCAGAGACCCAGTACTTC.

The V gene is TRBV6-5, the J gene TRBJ1-2, with 7 bases identical to TRBD1. The trim removed 7 bases at V and 7 bases at J, leaving 6 bases unmatched. The CDR3 runs to 12 residues. Germline lookup yields CDR1 MNHEY and CDR2 SVGAGI. CDR3 amino acids: CASKEGALGYTF. CDR3 bases: TGTGCCAGCAAGGAGGGGGCCCTTGGCTACACCTTC.

V and J are TRBV25-1 and TRBJ2-3; 11 nucleotides align to TRBD1. V shed 5 bases and J 5 bases; nucleotides not matched to a gene: 9. CDR3 length equals 16 residues. Germline CDR1 and CDR2: MGHDK and SYGVNS. The CDR3 protein is CASSPPGTGGGDTQYF. CDR3 DNA: TGTGCCAGCAGTCCACCCGGGACAGGGGGAGGAGATACGCAGTATTTT. Filled out from reference TRBV25-1 and TRBJ2-3, the complete variable domain reads EADIYQTPRYLVIGTGKKITLECSQTMGHDKMYWYQQDPGMELHLIHYSYGVNSTEKGDLSSESTVSRIRTEHFPLTLESARPSHTSQYLCASSPPGTGGGDTQYFGPGTRLTVL.

J is TRBJ1-2 and V is TRBV10-1; D is unresolved. Trimming took 0 bases from V and 3 from J, leaving 5 bases between them. The CDR3 is 13 residues long. Germline values: CDR1 WNHNN, CDR2 SYGVQD (reference sequence). The CDR3 region has the DNA TGCGCCAGCAGTGAGTCACGCGACTATGGCTACACCTTC. Translating gives CASSESRDYGYTF.

The chain recombines TRBV24-1 with TRBJ2-5; D perhaps matches TRBD1 (6 bases). Trimming took 1 base from V and 5 from J, leaving 10 bases between them. This CDR3 is built from 14 residues. CDR1 KGHDR and CDR2 SFDVKD come from the germline V gene. The CDR3 is CATSDLEQGETQYF. CDR3 in DNA: TGTGCCACCAGTGATTTAGAGCAGGGGGAGACCCAGTACTTC.

The chain has TRBV30 and TRBJ2-1; perhaps TRBD2 as D (7 bases). The germline V and J ends were trimmed by 0 bases and 8 bases, with 17 bases remaining between them. In germline, CDR1 is GTSNPN, CDR2 SVGIG (reference sequence). CDR3 size: 15 residues. CDR3 sequence reads: CAWSVGGGGWDEQFF. The CDR3 nucleotides are TGTGCCTGGAGTGTTGGCGGCGGGGGCTGGGATGAGCAGTTCTTC.